This TCR beta chain emerged from a study of regulatory T cells in long-lasting Graves disease. Across the whole study: Antithyroid drug exposure in newly diagnosed Graves' patients had lasted under 3 months.

HTBI primers from iRepertoire and Arm-PCR of CDR3 regions yielded the TCR beta libraries. TCRdb ran MiXCR on the multiplex PCR reads and lists one entry per CDR3 protein. The sample lists fewer than 450,000 distinct CDR3 sequences, roughly 15% occurring once. The CDR3 totals 16 residues. Germline assignment: CDR1 SGHTA and CDR2 FQGTGA. With V trimmed by 3 bases and J by 4 bases, 4 bases remained unmatched. This clonotype was picked up a small number of times. As for time point: newly diagnosed GD, antithyroid drugs for less than 3 months. Extracted RNA from PBMCs served as the source of the TCR library. The same sample was also studied in work on T cells in Graves' hyperthyroidism and ophthalmopathy.

The sequencing here drew on peripheral blood mononuclear cells (PBMCs), taken at new diagnosis, from a patient treated with antithyroid drugs. The receptor was derived from a middle-aged woman with Graves disease. The rearrangement joins TRBV7-3 to TRBJ2-2; the match to TRBD1 covers 11 bases. The CDR3 coding sequence is TGTGCCAGCAGCTTGACCGGGACAGGGGGCACCGGGGAGCTGTTTTTT. Its protein is CASSLTGTGGTGELFF. Looking up the rest from reference TRBV7-3 and TRBJ2-2 gives the full variable domain: GAGVSQTPSNKVTEKGKYVELRCDPISGHTALYWYRQSLGQGPEFLIYFQGTGAADDSGLPNDRFFAVRPEGSVSTLKIQRTERGDSAVYLCASSLTGTGGTGELFFGEGSRLTVL.